The T cell receptor (beta chain) under discussion was sequenced for a study of beta chain features in type 1 diabetes. Every bit of the isolated RNA underwent reverse transcription, so sequencing read expressed TCRB transcripts. TCRdb's copy holds only in-frame clones and misses some; the assay was immunoSEQ multiplex PCR. The sample shows 330,000 or so clones, 14% of them seen only once. This clone has only a few counts. This sequence was found in a man aged 25 to 40 in good health. The sequenced sample was central memory CD4+ T cells from blood.

The CDR3 loop is CASSVRPRQPQHF. Written as DNA, the CDR3 is TGTGCCAGCAGTGTCCGCCCGAGGCAGCCCCAGCATTTT. The chain has TRBV27 and TRBJ1-5; D gene unclear. Trimming stripped 5 bases from V and 7 bases from J, with 12 bases between. The CDR3 is made up of 13 amino acids. Germline V gene sequence: CDR1 MNHEY, CDR2 SMNVEV (reference sequence).